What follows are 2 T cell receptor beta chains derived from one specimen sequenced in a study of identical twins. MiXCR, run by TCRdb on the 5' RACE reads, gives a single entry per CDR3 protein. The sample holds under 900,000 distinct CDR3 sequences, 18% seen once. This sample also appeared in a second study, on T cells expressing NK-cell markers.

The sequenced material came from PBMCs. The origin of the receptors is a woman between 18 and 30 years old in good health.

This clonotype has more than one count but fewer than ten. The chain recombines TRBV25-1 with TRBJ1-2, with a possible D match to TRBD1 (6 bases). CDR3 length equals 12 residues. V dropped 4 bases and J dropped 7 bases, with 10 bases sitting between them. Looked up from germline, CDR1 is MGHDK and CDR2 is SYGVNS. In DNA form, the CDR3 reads TGTGCCAGCAGTGTAGGGGGAGGTGGCTACACCTTC. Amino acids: CASSVGGGGYTF.

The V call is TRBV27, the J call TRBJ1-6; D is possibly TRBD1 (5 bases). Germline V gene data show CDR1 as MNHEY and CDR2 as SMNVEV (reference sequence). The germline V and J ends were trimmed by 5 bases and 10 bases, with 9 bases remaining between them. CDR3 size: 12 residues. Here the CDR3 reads CASSPGSSPLHF. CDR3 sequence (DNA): TGTGCCAGCAGTCCAGGGTCGTCACCCCTCCACTTT.